A selection of T cell receptor beta chains follows, all from one sample in a study of vaccination and CD4 T cells after COVID-19. Each CDR3 protein gets one entry after TCRdb re-called the PCR reads with MiXCR. The sample includes some 26,000 distinct CDR3 sequences, around 53% of them seen just once. This specimen was CD4+ T cells from blood, taken about 7 months after SARS-CoV-2 vaccination. The receptor set was obtained from a human donor who had recovered from COVID-19. Both conserved end residues are part of each CDR3. Some rows mark clone size as missing; the rest say once, few, many or name a class of expanded clone.

clone size,V gene,CDR3 protein
few,TRBV7-9,CASSSWDRGFQETQYF
-,TRBV28,CASSEGGEGTGELFF
few,TRBV15,CATSREGGSNQPQHF
-,TRBV24-1,CATRYKRETQYF
-,TRBV2,CASTRGSHPYHYTF
-,TRBV7-9,CASSLAFNSGTDTQYF
once,TRBV20-1,CSAPREGGWSEQFF
-,TRBV7-9,CASSATGTLKNEQFF
few,TRBV20-1,CSASYGGAGGELFF
-,TRBV19,CASNAGAGTMNTEAFF
-,TRBV6-2/TRBV6-3,CASRRDGNQPQHF
-,TRBV30,CAWSPSYEQYF
once,TRBV29-1,CSVNYLQSQETQYF
-,TRBV4-3,CASSQGLTGVNIEQYF
-,TRBV7-9,CASSFRQGPTDTQYF
-,TRBV7-8,CASSPPSGISYEQYF
-,TRBV27,CASSFVPADQETQYF
-,TRBV6-2/TRBV6-3,CASSYAGQPQHF
-,TRBV6-5,CASSYPLETYEQYF
few,TRBV2,CASSPMGPGGYTF
-,TRBV25-1,CASSELASNQPQHF
few,TRBV20-1,CSARDIQGLTDTQYF